Following are 24 T cell receptor beta chains from one sample sequenced in a study of regulatory T cells in long-lasting Graves disease. Building of the TCR beta libraries involved iRepertoire HTBI primers and Arm-PCR of CDR3 regions. One entry per CDR3 protein results from TCRdb running MiXCR on the multiplex PCR reads. Of about 400,000 distinct CDR3 sequences listed, 20% were seen once; the top ten hold around 20%. Time point here: persistent/refractory GD, antithyroid drugs over 5 years with positive TRAb. PBMC RNA served as the TCR library source. The specimen was peripheral blood mononuclear cells (PBMCs), collected when the disease was refractory, from a patient treated with antithyroid drugs. Source of these receptors: a female donor with Graves disease.

This clonotype occurred a few times. The V gene is TRBV5-4, the J gene TRBJ1-4; D not certain. Germline CDR1 is SGHNT and CDR2 is YYREEE (reference sequence). V gave up 0 bases and J gave up 4 bases, with 7 bases separating them. There are 14 residues in the CDR3. The CDR3 DNA sequence: TGTGCCAGCAGCTTGGATGGGATTAATGAAAAACTGTTTTTT. It is translated as CASSLDGINEKLFF.

This clonotype was found a few times. This chain connects TRBV20-1 to TRBJ2-7; TRBD2 aligns across 9 bases. Germline trimming cut 3 bases from V and 1 base from J; bases unmatched to any gene: 7. The germline CDR1 and CDR2 sequences are DFQATT and SNEGSKA (reference sequence). This CDR3 is built from 15 residues. The CDR3 DNA reads TGCAGTGCTAGTTCTCCGGGACTAGCATCCTACGAGCAGTACTTC. Its translation: CSASSPGLASYEQYF.

A few counts support this clonotype. CDR3 in amino acids: CASSQDLRHLYGYTF. The DNA for the CDR3 is TGTGCCAGCAGCCAAGATCTGCGACATCTCTATGGCTACACCTTC. The chain uses TRBV14 and TRBJ1-2; D is undetermined. The CDR3 length is 15 residues. V was shortened by 0 bases and J by 4 bases, with 12 bases between the two germline ends. CDR1 is SGHDN, CDR2 FVKESK, per germline.

The V call is TRBV27, the J call TRBJ2-7; 7 positions match TRBD1. Germline lookup yields CDR1 MNHEY and CDR2 SMNVEV (reference sequence). The CDR3 is 15 amino acids. V lost 5 bases, J lost 2 bases, and 9 bases stayed unmatched. The CDR3 reads CASSPTTGATYEQYF. For the CDR3, the DNA is TGTGCCAGCAGTCCGACTACAGGGGCCACCTACGAGCAGTACTTC.

This clonotype was observed at least ten times. The chain combines TRBV6-5 with TRBJ2-7; TRBD1 is a possible D gene (6 bases). The germline V gene encodes CDR1 MNHEY and CDR2 SVGAGI. Trimming took 2 bases from V and 4 from J, leaving 12 bases between them. This CDR3 is built from 14 residues. CDR3 coding DNA: TGTGCCAGCAGTTACAAGGACAGCCAGTACGAGCAGTACTTC. This translates into CASSYKDSQYEQYF.

This clonotype came up a few times. The chain is built from TRBV7-9 and TRBJ2-7; maybe TRBD1 (5 bases). This CDR3 is 12 amino acids long. Germline CDR1 reads SEHNR; CDR2 reads FQNEAQ (reference sequence). Deletions cut 5 bases from V and 2 bases from J, with 7 bases between. The DNA of the CDR3 is TGTGCCAGCAGCCAGACAGCCTACGAGCAGTACTTC. Encoded protein: CASSQTAYEQYF. Variable domain in full (rest from reference TRBV7-9 and TRBJ2-7): DTGVSQNPRHKITKRGQNVTFRCDPISEHNRLYWYRQTLGQGPEFLTYFQNEAQLEKSRLLSDRFSAERPKGSFSTLEIQRTEQGDSAMYLCASSQTAYEQYFGPGTRLTVT.

This clonotype was found many times. The chain joins TRBV11-2 to TRBJ2-7, with 10 bases identical to TRBD2. The CDR3 extends over 17 amino acids. CDR1 is SGHAT and CDR2 is FQNNGV in the germline V gene. With 3 bases clipped from V and 2 bases from J, the junction kept 10 bases outside the gene matches. The CDR3 DNA is TGTGCCAGCAGCTTCTCGACTAGCGGGTTGGGGACCTACGAGCAGTACTTC. The encoded protein is CASSFSTSGLGTYEQYF.

This clonotype showed up just once. V usage is TRBV6-1 and J usage is TRBJ2-3, with D perhaps matching TRBD1 (5 bases). V gave up 6 bases and J gave up 0 bases, with 10 bases separating them. The CDR3 spans 14 residues. Per germline, CDR1 MNHNS and CDR2 SASEGT. The CDR3, as DNA: TGTGCCAGCAGCCTCAGGGAAAGCACAGATACGCAGTATTTT. Amino acid sequence: CASSLRESTDTQYF.

This clonotype was recorded many times. This chain links TRBV9 with TRBJ1-2, with unresolved D. The length of the CDR3 is 17 residues. V lost 4 bases to trimming and J lost 4 bases, with 23 bases between them. CDR1 is SGDLS and CDR2 is YYNGEE in the germline V gene. DNA of the CDR3: TGTGCCAGCAGCCCCCGGGATGCCCTTGAACGAGCCTATGGCTACACCTTC. Its protein product is CASSPRDALERAYGYTF.

Ten or more counts support this clonotype. The rearrangement uses TRBV28 and TRBJ2-5; 9 positions match TRBD2. Looked up from germline, CDR1 is MDHEN and CDR2 is SYDVKM. The CDR3 is 15 residues long. V trimming: 2 bases; J trimming: 3 bases; junction bases outside the gene matches: 4. The CDR3: CASSLAGGGEETQYF. The CDR3 nucleotides are TGTGCCAGCAGTTTAGCGGGAGGGGGAGAAGAGACCCAGTACTTC.

This clonotype showed up just a few times. The chain joins TRBV7-2 to TRBJ2-7; 9 nucleotides align to TRBD2. Trimming cost V 5 bases and J 1 base; bases outside gene matches: 9. The CDR3 length is 16 residues. Germline loops: CDR1 SGHTA, CDR2 FQGNSA. CDR3 sequence: CASSPTRLAGSYEQYF. In nucleotides, the CDR3 is TGTGCCAGCAGCCCAACGCGGCTAGCGGGGTCCTACGAGCAGTACTTC.

This clonotype turned up a few times. The chain links TRBV9 to TRBJ1-1, with D possibly TRBD1 on 5 matching bases. Trimming took 4 bases from V and 4 from J, leaving 14 bases between them. CDR1 is SGDLS, CDR2 YYNGEE, per germline. The CDR3 is made up of 14 amino acids. CDR3 region: CASSPSRVFTEAFF. The CDR3 DNA reads as TGTGCCAGCAGCCCCTCCAGGGTGTTCACTGAAGCTTTCTTT.

This clonotype was counted ten times or more. The J gene is TRBJ2-5, the V gene TRBV12-5; D perhaps matches TRBD2 (6 bases). Germline V gene sequence: CDR1 LGHNT, CDR2 FRNRAP. The CDR3 spans 14 residues. Trimming took 3 bases from V and 0 from J, leaving 8 bases between them. The CDR3 region has the DNA TGTGCTAGTGGTTTAGGGAGGTACCAAGAGACCCAGTACTTC. Amino acids: CASGLGRYQETQYF.

Of note for this clonotype: A far larger clone differs by one base, so this is likely a read error. J is TRBJ2-2 and V is TRBV6-2 or TRBV6-3, with D possibly matching TRBD1 (5 bases). Trimming removed 6 bases at V and 6 bases at J, with 23 bases between. Germline CDR1 MNHEY, CDR2 SVGEGT. This CDR3 spans 17 amino acids. In DNA form, the CDR3 reads TGTGCCAGCAGCCAGGGTTATGACCCGGACCACGCCGGGGAGCTGTTTTTT. The encoded protein is CASSQGYDPDHAGELFF.

This clonotype was seen many times. The chain employs TRBV20-1 and TRBJ2-7, with D unclear. In germline, CDR1 is DFQATT, CDR2 SNEGSKA (reference sequence). The CDR3 loop spans 16 amino acids. The V and J ends lost 1 base and 2 bases respectively, with 18 bases between them. The DNA for the CDR3 is TGCAGTGCTAGAGGGTTAACGGGTCAGGTGACCTACGAGCAGTACTTC. Amino acids: CSARGLTGQVTYEQYF.

The rearrangement joins TRBV5-6 to TRBJ2-7, with D unclear. Trimming cost V 2 bases and J 2 bases, with 14 bases left between them. Per germline, CDR1 SGHDT and CDR2 YYEEEE. The CDR3 extends over 15 amino acids. CDR3 sequence: CASSFRGIGPYEQYF. CDR3 DNA sequence: TGTGCCAGCAGCTTTCGTGGGATCGGTCCCTACGAGCAGTACTTC.

In its sample, this clonotype was seen a few times. The CDR3 spells CASSLGAGAVNYGYTF. CDR3 DNA: TGTGCCAGCAGCTTAGGGGCGGGGGCCGTAAACTATGGCTACACCTTC. This chain connects TRBV7-9 to TRBJ1-2; D perhaps matches TRBD1 (6 bases). Trimming cost V 1 base and J 2 bases, with 14 bases left between them. Germline CDR1 SEHNR, CDR2 FQNEAQ (reference sequence). This CDR3 has 16 amino acids.

Many counts were recorded for this clonotype. This sequence joins TRBV6-1 and TRBJ1-2; 9 bases align to TRBD1. The CDR3 consists of 13 residues. V was pared by 6 bases and J by 4 bases, with 3 bases of the junction left unmatched. Germline V gene data show CDR1 as MNHNS and CDR2 as SASEGT. CDR3 region: CASRTGGVYGYTF. CDR3 nucleotides: TGTGCCAGCAGAACAGGGGGCGTCTATGGCTACACCTTC.

V and J are TRBV20-1 and TRBJ2-2, with D possibly TRBD2 on 5 matching bases. The V and J ends lost 3 bases and 0 bases respectively, with 11 bases between them. This CDR3 contains 15 residues. Germline-derived CDR1 and CDR2 are DFQATT and SNEGSKA (reference sequence). The CDR3 loop reads CSASPGTPNTGELFF. CDR3 DNA sequence: TGCAGTGCTAGTCCGGGAACCCCGAACACCGGGGAGCTGTTTTTT.

V and J are TRBV12-3 or TRBV12-4 and TRBJ1-1; perhaps TRBD1 as D (5 bases). V was clipped by 4 bases and J by 10 bases, with 16 bases between them. This CDR3 region has 13 residues. CDR3 DNA: TGTGCCAGCAGTTCGGGACCGAGGGTCTTAGCTTTCTTT. It codes for CASSSGPRVLAFF.

On this clonotype: A read error is likely here: a far larger clone is one base away. This chain connects TRBV6-2 or TRBV6-3 to TRBJ1-1, with unresolved D. Germline V gene sequence: CDR1 MNHEY, CDR2 SVGEGT. The CDR3 runs to 15 residues. V gave up 5 bases and J gave up 1 base, with 14 bases separating them. The CDR3 sequence is CASSESGKGNTEAFF. The CDR3 DNA is TGTGCCAGCAGTGAGTCGGGTAAGGGGAACACTGAAGCTTTCTTT.

This clonotype was seen only a few times. The V call is TRBV11-2, the J call TRBJ2-7; D not certain. There are 15 residues in the CDR3. Germline V CDR1 and CDR2: SGHAT, FQNNGV. Trimming removed 5 bases at V and 0 bases at J, with 14 bases between. CDR3 loop: CASSPTHLNSYEQYF. CDR3 bases: TGTGCCAGCAGCCCGACACACTTAAACTCCTACGAGCAGTACTTC.

V gene TRBV5-1 combines with J gene TRBJ2-1; 8 positions match TRBD1. Germline V lookup: CDR1 SGHRS, CDR2 YFSETQ. J gave up 5 bases and V 5 bases, and 6 bases lay outside the gene matches. CDR3 length: 14 residues. Written as DNA, the CDR3 is TGCGCCAGCAGTCTAGGGACAGGTAACAATGAGCAGTTCTTC. Amino acid sequence: CASSLGTGNNEQFF.

This clonotype has just a few counts. The J gene is TRBJ2-7, the V gene TRBV13; no firm D call. The CDR3 totals 15 residues. Trimming removed 4 bases from V and 2 bases from J, with 15 bases in between. Germline loops: CDR1 PRHDT, CDR2 FYEKMQ (reference sequence). CDR3 in amino acids: CASSSRIRPTYEQYF. The DNA for the CDR3 is TGTGCCAGCAGCTCGCGAATAAGGCCGACCTACGAGCAGTACTTC.